The following is a T cell receptor beta chain sequence with its context. No antigen is known for it. This record comes from a study of shared clonotypes between healthy human individuals. Study-wide findings and caveats: The study found lower generation probabilities in non-shared clonotypes than in those shared by all four donors.

Original processing methods: ImmunoSEQ supplied junction-only sequences lacking quality scores, so filtering was different. The assay was immunoSEQ multiplex PCR, and TCRdb's table has in-frame clones only and misses some. The V and J calls and clone size are taken from that table; D and trimming were inferred from the DNA. The data contain some 2.1 million clones, 85% to 95% of them singletons. CD8 cells regarded as naive lacked CD45RO, were positively chosen for CCR7, and omitted terminally differentiated effector memory CD45RA+ cells. Per germline, CDR1 SNHLY and CDR2 FYNNEI. The junction had 9 bases not matched to a gene; V was cut back by 6 bases and J by 4 bases. The CDR3 is 16 amino acids.

The sample comprised naive CD8+ T cells sorted from blood. This receptor was obtained from a young man in good health. V and J are TRBV2 and TRBJ1-4, with 9 bases matching TRBD1. CDR3 coding DNA: TGTGCCAGCAGCGCGGGACAGGGCGGCCTTAATGAAAAACTGTTTTTT. Its translation: CASSAGQGGLNEKLFF.